The 31 T cell receptor beta chains given below trace back to one sample, sequenced in a study of CD8+CD57+ T cells in acquired aplastic anemia. Patients picked for sequencing had shown CD8+CD57+ cell expansion detected by flow cytometry. Genomic DNA constituted the template upon which TCR beta VDJ and CDR3 profiling was performed. TCRdb passed the reads through MiXCR, listing each CDR3 protein once. The sample consists of some 150,000 distinct CDR3 sequences, approximately 52% of them appearing once. The specimen was sorted CD4+, CD8+, or CD8+CD57+ T cells (not recorded which) from PBMCs. The receptors here all came from a human donor with aplastic anemia.

The chain uses TRBV24-1 and TRBJ1-5; no reliable D call. V gave up 5 bases and J gave up 9 bases, with 10 bases separating them. Germline lookup yields CDR1 KGHDR and CDR2 SFDVKD. The CDR3 length is 12 residues. The CDR3 loop reads CATSGYIGPQHF. The CDR3 DNA reads as TGTGCCACCAGTGGTTATATCGGGCCCCAGCATTTT.

This clonotype appeared many times. The chain carries TRBV15 and TRBJ2-7, with TRBD2 matching 12 bases. The J segment lost 7 bases and the V segment lost 4 bases, leaving 8 bases of the junction unmatched. Germline loops: CDR1 LNHNV, CDR2 YYDKDF (reference sequence). CDR3 length: 15 residues. This CDR3 reads CATSTLAGGPNEQYF. In DNA form, the CDR3 reads TGTGCCACCAGCACTCTAGCGGGGGGGCCGAATGAGCAGTACTTC.

This clonotype was seen a few times. The chain combines TRBV20-1 with TRBJ1-1; 8 bases agree with TRBD1. Germline V gene sequence: CDR1 DFQATT, CDR2 SNEGSKA (reference sequence). CDR3 length: 12 residues. The ends lost 6 bases at V and 4 bases at J; junction bases unmatched: 4. The CDR3 region has the DNA TGCAGTGCCCAGGACAGGGTCACTGAAGCTTTCTTT. This translates into CSAQDRVTEAFF.

The chain is built from TRBV29-1 and TRBJ1-2; 8 positions match TRBD1. Germline CDR1 reads SQVTM; CDR2 reads ANQGSEA. Losses at the gene ends were 6 bases for V and 6 bases for J; bases not matched to a gene: 6. The CDR3 runs 12 residues. The CDR3 region has the DNA TGCAGCGTGAGACAGGGGCCTGATGGCTACACCTTC. It encodes CSVRQGPDGYTF.

This chain connects TRBV12-3 or TRBV12-4 to TRBJ1-4, with 9 bases fitting TRBD1. V gave up 7 bases and J gave up 10 bases; unmatched junction bases: 13. The CDR3 runs to 15 residues. DNA for the CDR3: TGTGCCAGCACCATTGATCGGACAGGGGTAGGAAAACTGTTTTTT. Its translation is CASTIDRTGVGKLFF.

The chain uses TRBV29-1 and TRBJ2-2, with 8 bases fitting TRBD1. Germline CDR1 reads SQVTM; CDR2 reads ANQGSEA. Losses at the gene ends were 0 bases for V and 1 base for J; bases not matched to a gene: 4. CDR3 size: 16 residues. The CDR3 sequence is CSVEDLDRENTGELFF. CDR3 DNA sequence: TGCAGCGTTGAAGACCTGGACAGGGAGAACACCGGGGAGCTGTTTTTT.

This clonotype was observed many times. V usage is TRBV10-3 and J usage is TRBJ1-5, with a tentative D call TRBD1 (5 bases). Trimming pared 0 bases from V and 4 bases from J, leaving 10 bases between. From germline, CDR1 is ENHRY and CDR2 SYGVKD. CDR3 length: 15 amino acids. CDR3 DNA sequence: TGTGCCATCAGTGAGTCTGGGGGGAATAATCAGCCCCAGCATTTT. Translating it yields CAISESGGNNQPQHF.

There are many counts of this clonotype. The V call is TRBV5-4, the J call TRBJ2-7; D is perhaps TRBD1 or TRBD2 (5 bases each). CDR1 is SGHNT and CDR2 is YYREEE in the germline V gene (reference sequence). The ends were cut back, 3 bases at V and 1 base at J, with 8 bases in the middle. The CDR3 runs to 13 residues. CDR3 loop: CASSSGASYEQYF. In DNA, the CDR3 is TGTGCCAGCAGCTCCGGGGCTTCCTACGAGCAGTACTTC.

The chain links TRBV20-1 to TRBJ1-1; D not resolved. The germline CDR1 and CDR2 sequences are DFQATT and SNEGSKA (reference sequence). The CDR3 runs to 12 residues. Trimming pared 3 bases from V and 0 bases from J, leaving 5 bases between. The CDR3 sequence: CSASTVNTEAFF. CDR3 bases: TGCAGTGCTAGCACGGTGAACACTGAAGCTTTCTTT.

This clonotype was found a few times. The chain carries TRBV7-2 and TRBJ1-2; 12 bases match TRBD1. The germline gives CDR1 SGHTA, CDR2 FQGNSA. V lost 7 bases, J lost 6 bases, and 9 bases stayed unmatched. This CDR3 region has 15 residues. CDR3 sequence reads: CASTLGWDRGHGYTF. Here the CDR3 DNA reads TGTGCCAGCACCCTAGGGTGGGACAGGGGGCATGGCTACACCTTC.

J is TRBJ1-5 and V is TRBV20-1; D is perhaps TRBD1 (5 bases). There are 14 residues in the CDR3. V lost 0 bases to trimming and J lost 7 bases, with 13 bases between them. Germline V gene data show CDR1 as DFQATT and CDR2 as SNEGSKA (reference sequence). DNA of the CDR3: TGCAGTGCTAGAGATCGGGGGGAGGCGCAGCCCCAGCATTTT. It specifies CSARDRGEAQPQHF.

This sequence joins TRBV19 and TRBJ1-1; D not certain. Germline V CDR1 and CDR2: LNHDA, SQIVND (reference sequence). The CDR3 spans 15 residues. Trimming stripped 6 bases from V and 3 bases from J, with 17 bases between. The CDR3 here is CASRVIDGYDTEAFF. CDR3 coding DNA: TGTGCCAGTAGGGTCATTGACGGTTATGACACTGAAGCTTTCTTT.

In its sample, this clonotype was seen once. Here the CDR3 DNA reads TGTGCCAGCAGTGGCGGGACTTTATACGAGCAGTACTTC. This translates into CASSGGTLYEQYF. The rearrangement joins TRBV2 to TRBJ2-7; maybe TRBD2 (6 bases). Looked up from germline, CDR1 is SNHLY and CDR2 is FYNNEI. The V end lost 4 bases, the J end lost 4 bases, and 11 bases lay between the germline ends. The CDR3 loop spans 13 amino acids.

This clonotype has at least ten counts. The rearrangement links TRBV6-1 to TRBJ1-2; no clear D gene. The CDR3 runs to 16 residues. Per the germline V gene, CDR1 is MNHNS and CDR2 is SASEGT. Trimming cost V 6 bases and J 6 bases, with 23 bases left between them. For the CDR3, the DNA is TGTGCCAGCAGCCCACTCTCATTCATTCACGAGCATGGCTACACCTTC. It encodes CASSPLSFIHEHGYTF.

The chain links TRBV6-2 or TRBV6-3 to TRBJ1-6, with 10 bases that match TRBD1. CDR1 and CDR2 from the germline V gene are MNHEY and SVGEGT. This CDR3 region has 16 residues. Germline trimming cut 4 bases from V and 7 bases from J; bases unmatched to any gene: 7. In DNA, the CDR3 is TGTGCCAGCAGTTCGACAGGGGGCGCGTCAAATTCACCCCTCCACTTT. As protein: CASSSTGGASNSPLHF.

J is TRBJ1-2 and V is TRBV27, with 9 bases fitting TRBD1. Trimming removed 2 bases from V and 8 bases from J; junction bases left unmatched: 6. Germline V lookup: CDR1 MNHEY, CDR2 SMNVEV (reference sequence). The CDR3 loop spans 14 amino acids. CDR3 bases: TGTGCCAGCAGTTTAAGGACAGGGGTCGGAGGCTACACCTTC. Residues: CASSLRTGVGGYTF.

This clonotype has at least ten counts. The chain joins TRBV6-1 to TRBJ2-3; 7 nucleotides match TRBD1. V gave up 2 bases and J gave up 3 bases; unmatched junction bases: 5. CDR3 length: 15 amino acids. Per the germline V gene, CDR1 is MNHNS and CDR2 is SASEGT. In DNA form, the CDR3 reads TGTGCCAGCAGTGAACTGACAGGGAGTACAGATACGCAGTATTTT. It specifies CASSELTGSTDTQYF.

The count of this clonotype is one. The chain is built from TRBV5-5 and TRBJ1-1; D remains unclear. The CDR3 consists of 16 residues. Germline V gene lookup returns CDR1 SGHKS and CDR2 YYEKEE (reference sequence). V lost 0 bases and J lost 5, with 17 bases in between. The CDR3 protein is CASSLVRVYRVTEAFF. The CDR3 coding sequence is TGTGCCAGCAGCTTGGTGAGGGTCTATCGGGTTACTGAAGCTTTCTTT.

Worth noting for this clonotype: One end of the junction is discordant with germline, which a read error may explain. V is TRBV10-2 and J is TRBJ1-1, with D tentatively TRBD1 (6 bases). The CDR3 spans 16 residues. From germline, CDR1 is WSHSY and CDR2 SAAADI. The CDR3 reads CASSWTAGAMNTEAFF. CDR3 in DNA: TGTGCCAGCAGTTGGACGGCGGGGGCCATGAACACTGAAGCTTTCTTT.

This sequence joins TRBV2 and TRBJ1-1, with D uncertain. The CDR3 is 13 amino acids. Trimming removed 6 bases at V and 5 bases at J, with 13 bases between. Germline-derived CDR1 and CDR2 are SNHLY and FYNNEI. CDR3 in DNA: TGTGCCAGCAGAGCGAGCGTGCATACTGAAGCTTTCTTT. This codes for CASRASVHTEAFF.

In its sample, this clonotype was seen many times. The chain recombines TRBV12-3 or TRBV12-4 with TRBJ2-1, with TRBD2 matching 10 bases. This CDR3 comprises 14 residues. J gave up 2 bases and V 8 bases, and 3 bases lay outside the gene matches. The CDR3 spells CASGSGGPYNEQFF. CDR3 sequence (DNA): TGTGCCAGCGGTAGCGGGGGGCCCTACAATGAGCAGTTCTTC.

This clonotype was counted many times. This chain uses TRBV5-1 with TRBJ2-1; D gene unclear. The CDR3 covers 16 residues. Between the trimmed V and J ends, which lost 0 bases and 0 bases, there was a span of 10 bases. The germline gives CDR1 SGHRS, CDR2 YFSETQ. Here the CDR3 reads CASSLVGASSYNEQFF. DNA of the CDR3: TGCGCCAGCAGCTTGGTGGGCGCAAGCTCCTACAATGAGCAGTTCTTC.

The chain recombines TRBV12-3 or TRBV12-4 with TRBJ2-1; 14 nucleotides line up with TRBD2. This CDR3 is 18 amino acids long. V lost 3 bases and J lost 0; bases outside the gene matches: 4. The CDR3 loop reads CASSLRTSGGSSYNEQFF. CDR3 in DNA: TGTGCCAGCAGTTTGCGGACTAGCGGGGGGAGCTCCTACAATGAGCAGTTCTTC.

Ten or more counts support this clonotype. The chain links TRBV7-9 to TRBJ1-5; 8 bases align to TRBD1. The CDR3 runs to 19 residues. J lost 4 bases, V lost 1 base, and 15 bases had no gene match. Germline V gene sequence: CDR1 SEHNR, CDR2 FQNEAQ (reference sequence). CDR3: CASSLEGTGEWTENQPQHF. DNA for the CDR3: TGTGCCAGCAGCTTAGAGGGGACAGGTGAGTGGACGGAAAATCAGCCCCAGCATTTT.

The chain recombines TRBV20-1 with TRBJ2-7; D is ambiguous. The germline V gene encodes CDR1 DFQATT and CDR2 SNEGSKA (reference sequence). V was shortened by 2 bases and J by 6 bases, with 8 bases between the two germline ends. There are 11 residues in the CDR3. The CDR3 region has the DNA TGCAGTGCTAGACAACCCGCCGAGCAGTACTTC. This encodes CSARQPAEQYF.

The chain uses TRBV20-1 and TRBJ2-3; TRBD2 is a possible D gene (6 bases). With 1 base removed from V and 5 bases from J, the gap between germline ends came to 16 bases. The germline CDR1 and CDR2 sequences are DFQATT and SNEGSKA (reference sequence). This CDR3 contains 15 residues. This CDR3 is CSARARGRPVDTQYF. CDR3 in DNA: TGCAGTGCTAGAGCTCGGGGGAGGCCTGTAGATACGCAGTATTTT.

The CDR3 loop is CASSLRRTGVETQYF. DNA of the CDR3: TGTGCCAGCAGCTTAAGGAGGACAGGGGTCGAGACCCAGTACTTC. The J gene is TRBJ2-5, the V gene TRBV7-8, with TRBD1 matching over 9 bases. This CDR3 has 15 amino acids. Germline assignment: CDR1 SGHVS and CDR2 FQNEAQ. Germline trimming cut 2 bases from V and 5 bases from J; bases unmatched to any gene: 6.

In this sample, this clonotype turned up a few times. The V and J genes are TRBV7-2 and TRBJ1-4; the D is unclear. Between the trimmed V and J ends, which lost 5 bases and 10 bases, there was a span of 14 bases. Germline lookup yields CDR1 SGHTA and CDR2 FQGNSA. The CDR3 totals 13 residues. The CDR3: CASSPGSPGKLFF. The DNA for the CDR3 is TGTGCCAGCAGCCCCGGATCGCCGGGAAAACTGTTTTTT.

The chain has TRBV2 and TRBJ2-1; the match to TRBD2 covers 7 bases. The CDR3 sequence is 12 residues long. Trimming at V came to 10 bases and at J to 9 bases, leaving 9 bases not matched to a gene. Germline assignment: CDR1 SNHLY and CDR2 FYNNEI. The CDR3 protein is CAKAGRRGEQFF. CDR3 sequence (DNA): TGTGCCAAAGCGGGGCGGCGGGGTGAGCAGTTCTTC.

This clonotype was seen ten or more times. CDR3 nucleotide sequence: TGTGCCAGCAGGGCTAGGACAGGGAATCGCTATGGCTACACCTTC. Protein product: CASRARTGNRYGYTF. The chain couples TRBV6-1 to TRBJ1-2; 8 nucleotides agree with TRBD1. The CDR3 is made up of 15 amino acids. Looked up from germline, CDR1 is MNHNS and CDR2 is SASEGT. Trimming at V came to 6 bases and at J to 4 bases, leaving 10 bases not matched to a gene.

At least ten counts were recorded for this clonotype. The J gene is TRBJ1-2, the V gene TRBV14; the D gene is possibly TRBD1 (6 bases). The CDR3 runs 17 residues. With 0 bases removed from V and 3 bases from J, the gap between germline ends came to 17 bases. Per germline, CDR1 SGHDN and CDR2 FVKESK. The CDR3 DNA sequence: TGTGCCAGCAGCCAAGATCCCGCCCTCAGGGGATACTATGGCTACACCTTC. It yields the protein CASSQDPALRGYYGYTF.